Included here is one T cell receptor beta chain sequence, with context. cDNA serving as the sequencing template came from extracted, reverse transcribed RNA. Generated by immunoSEQ multiplex PCR, the TCRdb table keeps only in-frame clones and is missing some. The sample shows fewer than 250,000 clones, 35% to 40% of them seen only once. This record belongs to a study of CD8+ T cells in alopecia areata. Study overall: Those treated were given oral tofacitinib at 5 to 10 mg twice daily.

The CDR3 is 13 amino acids. V lost 3 bases, J lost 9 bases, and 14 bases lay in between. Germline V lookup: CDR1 SNHLY, CDR2 FYNNEI. Regarding treatment: oral pan-JAK inhibitor, 5-10 mg twice daily. Individuals with alopecia areata gave both lesional scalp punch biopsies and peripheral blood for collection. This sequence was found in a human donor with alopecia areata. The V gene is TRBV2, the J gene TRBJ2-5, with unresolved D. Material: CD4+ T cells sorted from blood, obtained at approximately week 30, from a patient treated with tofacitinib. CDR3 sequence (DNA): TGTGCCAGCAGTGACCAACCCTATAGGGCCCAGTACTTC. This encodes CASSDQPYRAQYF.